This T cell receptor (beta chain) was found in a study of tumor-infiltrating lymphocytes in primary liver carcinoma. At the level of the study: There were roughly 3.65 to 8 million productive TCRbeta reads per sample, a yield similar across tissue types.

Making TCR beta cDNA involved approximately 480 ng total RNA and a constant-region primer. Investigators got TCR beta libraries out of three nested multiplex PCR rounds, done with slightly modified ARM-PCR. The opening two PCR rounds, around 10 cycles each, paired TRBV1-TRBV30 forward primers with a C-beta reverse primer. MiXCR, run by TCRdb on the multiplex PCR reads, gives a single entry per CDR3 protein. Here the sample spans under 200,000 distinct CDR3 sequences, around 81% being singletons. Unsorted bulk tissue of roughly 18-32 mg yielded co-extracted RNA and DNA. The authors sampled five separate regions per tumor. To note about this clonotype: Its antigen is not identified. The CDR3 ends on some other residue instead of the conserved phenylalanine or tryptophan, so this is likely a read error.

Study-level points and caveats: The study found tumor-adjacent and tumor-blood pairs overlapped less than tumor region pairs. Merely about 8-24% of top clones occurred in all five tumor regions.

CDR1 and CDR2 (germline): WNHNN, SYGVQD (reference sequence). CDR3 size: 16 residues. The sequenced material came from tumor tissue from primary liver carcinoma. V usage is TRBV10-1 and J usage is TRBJ2-4; 10 nucleotides match TRBD2. The source of this sequence is a man aged 35-49 years with primary liver carcinoma and hepatitis B virus infection. Here the CDR3 reads CANSTLAGRTNNIQYI. CDR3 bases: TGCGCCAACAGCACACTAGCGGGAAGGACCAATAACATTCAGTACATC.